This TCR beta chain was documented in a study of T-cell reconstitution after alpha-beta-depleted transplantation in children (dated by TCRdb to 2016 to 2017). As for the study more broadly: Using TCR repertoire profiling, the study followed T-cell immune reconstitution in a quantitative way in children after TCRalphabeta/CD19-depleted allogeneic hematopoietic cell transplantation. The research as a whole found: The high TCRbeta diversity at day 60 in some patients was ascribed to recipient T cells and intrathymic progenitors that had survived conditioning. Hyperexpanded clone frequencies declined over subsequent months; after one year, T-cell counts and TCRbeta diversity were mostly attributed to newly produced T cells. The apparently early recovery of alphabetaT-cell counts about two months after transplant reportedly depended on only several hundred rapidly expanded clones that came from non-depleted graft cells.

The sample holds many counts of this clonotype. Its antigen has not been determined. No base-level quality is on record; no much larger clone is a single base apart. This sample's treatment or condition label indicates: allogeneic hematopoietic cell transplantation with graft depleted of TCRalphabeta T cells and CD19 B cells. The children who served as transplant recipients had been given grafts of TCRalphabeta/CD19-depleted allogeneic hematopoietic cells. Receptor libraries were prepared by PCR. Sequencing instrument: Illumina HiSeq 2500. TCR library preparation used molecular barcoding, with unique molecular identifiers applied to normalize quantification of the TCRbeta repertoire. Using fastp trimming at Q25 and MiXCR clonotype assembly, TCRdb reanalyzed the public sequencing data and kept in-frame beta chains. Every distinct CDR3 protein forms one entry, paired with its most common genes and DNA. Across this sample there are 330,000 or so distinct CDR3 sequences, with over 9% seen only once. About 8% of the sample is held by the ten biggest clonotypes.

The material sequenced was PBMCs, taken before TCRalphabeta/CD19-depleted stem cell transplant. This clonotype was sampled from a boy younger than two with acute myeloid leukemia, due to receive a stem cell transplant.

The nucleotide sequence is TGCGCCAGCAGCACCTTCGGGGACTTGAGTGGAGAGACCCAGTACTTC. Its protein is CASSTFGDLSGETQYF. The receptor chain draws on TRBV5-1 and TRBJ2-5; TRBD2 is a possible D gene, resting on 6 matching bases. V is pared back by 4 bases and J by 4 bases, with 20 bases lying between the germline termini. Reading from cysteine to phenylalanine, the CDR3 counts 16 amino acids. The retained sequence is limited to the CDR3, 48 bases, with the frame set at the first base. Looking up the germline V gene yields CDR1 SGHRS and CDR2 YFSETQ.